The 26 T cell receptor beta chains below come from one sample, sequenced in a study of T cells in Graves' hyperthyroidism and ophthalmopathy. Amplified regions were TCR beta CDR3 sequences from RNA transcripts. The HTBI primer set drove a first-round RT-PCR of the TCR CDR3. A single record per CDR3 protein comes from TCRdb applying MiXCR to the multiplex PCR reads. Among approximately 400,000 distinct CDR3 sequences listed, more than 14% were seen once. The sample consisted of blood. These receptors all come from a woman aged 25 to 39 with Graves' ophthalmopathy.

This clonotype came up many times. V is TRBV27 and J is TRBJ1-6; D possibly corresponds to TRBD1 (5 bases). Germline-derived CDR1 and CDR2 are MNHEY and SMNVEV (reference sequence). The CDR3 has 15 amino acids. Trimming took off 5 bases at V and 8 bases at J, with 16 bases between the two ends. Here the CDR3 DNA reads TGTGCCAGCAGTCTAGGTGCAGGGTCTTATTCACCCCTCCACTTT. Its protein product is CASSLGAGSYSPLHF.

This clonotype was counted once. The rearrangement links TRBV6-2 or TRBV6-3 to TRBJ2-1; no firm D call. The CDR3 runs 14 residues. Germline values: CDR1 MNHEY, CDR2 SVGEGT. The V gene lost 5 bases and the J gene lost 6 bases, with 14 bases spanning the gap. The CDR3 nucleotides are TGTGCCAGCAGTCGGCTAATTGGTGGCAATGAGCAGTTCTTC. Translated, it gives CASSRLIGGNEQFF.

The chain couples TRBV2 to TRBJ2-5, with 9 bases fitting TRBD2. The CDR3 consists of 14 residues. The junction had 9 bases not matched to a gene; V was cut back by 11 bases and J by 2 bases. CDR1 and CDR2 (germline): SNHLY, FYNNEI. The CDR3 spells CASQGAGGQETQYF. As DNA, the CDR3 is TGTGCCTCCCAAGGGGCGGGAGGGCAAGAGACCCAGTACTTC.

This clonotype appeared a few times. The rearrangement uses TRBV7-8 and TRBJ2-3, with TRBD2 identical over 9 bases. J gave up 2 bases and V 2 bases, and 8 bases lay outside the gene matches. Germline CDR1 and CDR2: SGHVS and FQNEAQ. The CDR3 loop spans 17 amino acids. The CDR3 protein is CASSLRSGGTPTDTQYF. The CDR3 DNA is TGTGCCAGCAGCTTAAGGAGCGGGGGGACCCCCACAGATACGCAGTATTTT.

This clonotype came up many times. The chain links TRBV7-6 to TRBJ1-1; D is unclear. In germline, CDR1 is SGHVS, CDR2 FNYEAQ. V was cut by 1 base and J by 3 bases, with 12 bases left in between. CDR3 length equals 15 residues. CDR3 DNA: TGTGCCAGCAGCTTAGAGTCGCTACCCTACACTGAAGCTTTCTTT. Residues: CASSLESLPYTEAFF.

About this clonotype itself: A read error may explain this, as a much larger clone is one base away. The chain employs TRBV30 and TRBJ1-3, with D tentatively TRBD1 (6 bases). Trimming stripped 5 bases from V and 9 bases from J, with 17 bases between. Germline V lookup: CDR1 GTSNPN, CDR2 SVGIG (reference sequence). This CDR3 has 13 residues. Here the CDR3 DNA reads TGTGCCTGGGCCGGACAGCTCGTTCGCACCATATATTTT. Residues: CAWAGQLVRTIYF.

A note on this clonotype: One end of the junction varies from germline; a read error may be responsible. The chain carries TRBV29-1 and TRBJ2-2; 7 nucleotides align to TRBD2. This CDR3 region has 13 residues. Germline CDR1 reads SQVTM; CDR2 reads ANQGSEA. The chain's CDR3 is CSVRDYYTGELSF. The CDR3 nucleotides are TGCAGCGTTAGGGACTACTACACCGGGGAGCTGTCTTTT.

This clonotype was recorded at least ten times. The chain joins TRBV2 to TRBJ2-7; a weak D match, TRBD1 (6 bases). Trimming pared 6 bases from V and 3 bases from J, leaving 9 bases between. CDR3 length: 12 residues. The germline gives CDR1 SNHLY, CDR2 FYNNEI. The CDR3: CASRQDSYEQYF. The CDR3 coding sequence is TGTGCCAGCAGACAGGACAGCTACGAGCAGTACTTC.

The rearrangement joins TRBV14 to TRBJ1-1; no reliable D call. The length of the CDR3 is 14 residues. Trimming took off 1 base at V and 5 bases at J, with 11 bases between the two ends. Germline CDR1 is SGHDN and CDR2 is FVKESK. DNA of the CDR3: TGTGCCAGCAGCCAAGTATCCGGGCGGACTGAAGCTTTCTTT. The encoded protein is CASSQVSGRTEAFF.

This clonotype was recorded many times. The chain couples TRBV29-1 to TRBJ1-1; TRBD1 might be the D (6 bases). The CDR3 is made up of 14 amino acids. The germline V gene has CDR1 SQVTM and CDR2 ANQGSEA. The V end lost 5 bases, the J end lost 4 bases, and 17 bases lay between the germline ends. The chain's CDR3 is CSVHPGATGTEAFF. In nucleotides, the CDR3 is TGCAGCGTTCACCCAGGGGCGACGGGCACTGAAGCTTTCTTT. The full variable domain, rest sourced from reference TRBV29-1 and TRBJ1-1, is SAVISQKPSRDICQRGTSLTIQCQVDSQVTMMFWYRQQPGQSLTLIATANQGSEATYESGFVIDKFPISRPNLTFSTLTVSNMSPEDSSIYLCSVHPGATGTEAFFGQGTRLTVV.

In this sample, this clonotype turned up many times. J is TRBJ2-1 and V is TRBV20-1, with TRBD2 matching over 8 bases. With 0 bases clipped from V and 8 bases from J, the junction kept 18 bases outside the gene matches. CDR3 length equals 18 residues. From germline, CDR1 is DFQATT and CDR2 SNEGSKA (reference sequence). The CDR3 is CSARDGGAGGRAGDEQFF. The CDR3, as DNA: TGCAGTGCTAGAGATGGCGGGGCGGGGGGCAGGGCTGGCGATGAGCAGTTCTTC.

This clonotype has more than one count but fewer than ten. This chain connects TRBV6-2 or TRBV6-3 to TRBJ2-5; D remains ambiguous. Germline V CDR1 and CDR2: MNHEY, SVGEGT. The CDR3 totals 11 residues. The V end lost 6 bases, the J end lost 5 bases, and 7 bases lay between the germline ends. The CDR3: CASRLVETQYF. CDR3 coding DNA: TGTGCCAGCAGATTAGTGGAGACCCAGTACTTC.

V gene TRBV14 combines with J gene TRBJ2-1; a weak D match, TRBD2 (5 bases). Trimming took off 4 bases at V and 9 bases at J, with 19 bases between the two ends. CDR1 and CDR2 (germline): SGHDN, FVKESK. The CDR3 loop spans 15 amino acids. The CDR3 spells CASSRRTQDYLEQFF. The DNA for the CDR3 is TGTGCCAGCAGCCGCAGAACTCAAGACTATCTTGAGCAGTTCTTC.

This clonotype was detected many times. This chain links TRBV29-1 with TRBJ2-5; D is possibly TRBD2 (5 bases). The germline CDR1 and CDR2 sequences are SQVTM and ANQGSEA. V was trimmed by 3 bases and J by 5 bases, leaving 10 bases between them. The CDR3 is 12 amino acids. For the CDR3, the DNA is TGCAGCGTTGATCGGGGAAGGGAGACCCAGTACTTC. It yields the protein CSVDRGRETQYF. Complete variable domain (other parts from reference TRBV29-1 and TRBJ2-5): SAVISQKPSRDICQRGTSLTIQCQVDSQVTMMFWYRQQPGQSLTLIATANQGSEATYESGFVIDKFPISRPNLTFSTLTVSNMSPEDSSIYLCSVDRGRETQYFGPGTRLLVL.

This clonotype was seen repeatedly, ten times or more. The chain links TRBV27 to TRBJ1-1, with D possibly matching TRBD1 (6 bases). The CDR3 is 13 residues long. Trimming stripped 6 bases from V and 8 bases from J, with 16 bases between. CDR1 and CDR2 (germline): MNHEY, SMNVEV (reference sequence). CDR3 nucleotide sequence: TGTGCCAGCAGGCCGGGACACCTAGTAGAAGCTTTCTTT. This encodes CASRPGHLVEAFF.

This clonotype has a handful of counts. The chain carries TRBV7-9 and TRBJ2-5, with TRBD2 matching over 11 bases. There are 14 residues in the CDR3. The germline CDR1 and CDR2 sequences are SEHNR and FQNEAQ (reference sequence). The ends lost 7 bases at V and 4 bases at J; junction bases unmatched: 5. The CDR3 DNA is TGTGCCAGCATGCTAGCGGGGGGCCTAGAGACCCAGTACTTC. Translating gives CASMLAGGLETQYF.

This clonotype was detected only once. At one of its ends the junction is not consistent with the germline gene, which may arise from a read error. This rearrangement joins TRBV6-5 to TRBJ2-2; no firm D call. This CDR3 region has 16 residues. Germline lookup yields CDR1 MNHEY and CDR2 SVGAGI. The CDR3 sequence is CAGSYKSYRNTGELFF. CDR3 nucleotide sequence: TGTGCCGGCAGTTACAAGTCTTACCGGAACACCGGGGAGCTGTTTTTT.

To note about this clonotype: The junction and the germline gene differ at one end; a read error may be behind it. The chain carries TRBV6-2 or TRBV6-3 and TRBJ2-1; D is possibly TRBD1 or TRBD2 (6 bases each). This CDR3 has 12 amino acids. The V gene's germline CDR1 is MNHEY and CDR2 SVGEGT. The DNA of the CDR3 is TGTGCCGGCAGGGGACCTCGGGAGCAGCAGTTCTTC. Its translation: CAGRGPREQQFF.

The rearrangement uses TRBV15 and TRBJ1-5; D call uncertain. The CDR3 is 17 amino acids. V was trimmed by 0 bases and J by 3 bases, leaving 15 bases between them. The V gene's germline CDR1 is LNHNV and CDR2 YYDKDF (reference sequence). The DNA for the CDR3 is TGTGCCACCAGCAGAGACCACCTAGACGGCCTCAATCAGCCCCAGCATTTT. It specifies CATSRDHLDGLNQPQHF.

This clonotype has at least ten counts. The chain has TRBV6-1 and TRBJ2-7; possibly TRBD1 or TRBD2 for D (5 bases each). This CDR3 spans 15 amino acids. V was shortened by 1 base and J by 6 bases, with 16 bases between the two germline ends. Germline lookup yields CDR1 MNHNS and CDR2 SASEGT. CDR3 nucleotides: TGTGCCAGCAGTGAAGAGGGACCAAAATACGTCGAGCAGTACTTC. Residues: CASSEEGPKYVEQYF.

In its sample, this clonotype was seen many times. The genes are TRBV27 and TRBJ2-7, with 10 bases that match TRBD2. The CDR3 loop spans 17 amino acids. The germline gives CDR1 MNHEY, CDR2 SMNVEV (reference sequence). The J segment lost 2 bases and the V segment lost 7 bases, leaving 14 bases of the junction unmatched. In nucleotides, the CDR3 is TGTGCCAGCACCGCGGACCCTCATAGCGGGGGGACCTACGAGCAGTACTTC. Protein sequence: CASTADPHSGGTYEQYF.

Of note for this clonotype: Sequence at one end of the junction differs from germline and may be a read error. The chain has TRBV7-9 and TRBJ2-2; the D gene is possibly TRBD2 (5 bases). Germline CDR1 SEHNR, CDR2 FQNEAQ (reference sequence). This CDR3 region has 17 residues. CDR3 amino acids: CASSLSGGPKNTGKLFF. Here the CDR3 DNA reads TGTGCCAGCAGCCTAAGCGGAGGTCCTAAGAACACCGGGAAGCTGTTTTTT. Complete variable domain (other parts from reference TRBV7-9 and TRBJ2-2): DTGVSQNPRHKITKRGQNVTFRCDPISEHNRLYWYRQTLGQGPEFLTYFQNEAQLEKSRLLSDRFSAERPKGSFSTLEIQRTEQGDSAMYLCASSLSGGPKNTGKLFFGEGSRLTVL.

This clonotype was seen ten or more times. The J gene is TRBJ2-7, the V gene TRBV10-3; 8 positions agree with TRBD1. Looked up from germline, CDR1 is ENHRY and CDR2 is SYGVKD. After removal of 0 bases from V and 2 bases from J, the junction contained 6 bases not matched to a gene. This CDR3 is built from 16 residues. The CDR3 spells CAISESLGQVTYEQYF. Written as DNA, the CDR3 is TGTGCCATCAGTGAGTCTCTGGGACAGGTAACCTACGAGCAGTACTTC.

Comments on this clonotype: The junction departs from germline at one end; a sequencing error may be responsible. The chain combines TRBV6-5 with TRBJ2-7; TRBD2 might be the D (5 bases). Germline V lookup: CDR1 MNHEY, CDR2 SVGAGI. This CDR3 has 14 amino acids. CDR3 loop: CASSYSRGPYEQHF. The CDR3 DNA reads as TGTGCCAGCAGTTACTCGAGAGGGCCCTACGAGCAGCACTTC.

This clonotype has at least ten counts. The chain combines TRBV11-2 with TRBJ2-1, with 8 bases matching TRBD2. CDR3 length: 15 residues. Germline lookup yields CDR1 SGHAT and CDR2 FQNNGV. V lost 4 bases, J lost 5 bases, and 7 bases stayed unmatched. The CDR3 nucleotides are TGTGCCAGCAGCTCATCGGGGGGGCTAAACAATGAGCAGTTCTTC. Amino acids: CASSSSGGLNNEQFF.

In its sample, this clonotype was seen many times. This rearrangement joins TRBV2 to TRBJ1-1; D possibly corresponds to TRBD1 (6 bases). CDR1 SNHLY and CDR2 FYNNEI come from the germline V gene. The CDR3 is made up of 12 amino acids. The ends were cut back, 7 bases at V and 4 bases at J, with 10 bases in the middle. This CDR3 reads CASIRGGTEAFF. CDR3 sequence (DNA): TGTGCCAGCATAAGAGGGGGCACTGAAGCTTTCTTT.